A selection of T cell receptor beta chains follows, all from one sample in a study of CD8 T cells in ankylosing spondylitis. TCRdb re-analysed the 5' RACE reads in MiXCR, keeping a single row per CDR3 protein. The table lists around 130,000 distinct CDR3 sequences, around 7% of them singletons. Material: blood, either unsorted or a sorted T cell fraction (not recorded which). Receptor source: a male donor with ankylosing spondylitis or in good health (not recorded which). CDR3s include the opening cysteine and the closing phenylalanine or tryptophan. A D gene is named only where the DNA matches it firmly. Clone size is given for some rows only: seen once, a few or many times, or a class if the clone is expanded.

D	V	J	size	CDR3	DNA
NA	TRBV19	TRBJ2-3	many	CASSMIFTDTQYF	TGTGCCAGTAGTATGATTTTCACAGATACGCAGTATTTT
NA	TRBV12-2	TRBJ2-3	NA	CASRLGSVARGTDTQYF	NA
NA	TRBV5-1	TRBJ1-2	many	CASSQSLNNYGYTF	TGCGCCAGCAGCCAATCCTTGAATAACTATGGCTACACCTTC
TRBD1	TRBV20-1	TRBJ2-7	many	CSARDPRGRNEQYF	TGCAGTGCTAGAGATCCCAGGGGGCGAAACGAGCAGTACTTC
NA	TRBV28	TRBJ2-1	NA	CASSQTNPTGGEQFF	TGTGCCAGCAGTCAGACCAATCCCACGGGTGGTGAGCAGTTCTTC
TRBD2	TRBV6-1	TRBJ2-5	many	CASSETGLAGDYQETQYF	TGTGCCAGCAGTGAAACGGGACTAGCGGGGGACTACCAAGAGACCCAGTACTTC
TRBD2	TRBV9	TRBJ2-5	many	CASSVGLAGHETQYF	TGTGCCAGCAGCGTAGGTCTAGCGGGACACGAGACCCAGTACTTC
TRBD2	TRBV20-1	TRBJ2-1	many	CSARDLRAGGAGEQFF	TGCAGTGCTAGAGATCTTCGAGCGGGGGGGGCAGGTGAGCAGTTCTTC
TRBD1	TRBV5-4	TRBJ2-2	many	CASRSGQDNTGELFF	TGTGCCAGCAGATCGGGACAGGATAACACCGGGGAGCTGTTTTTT
NA	TRBV9	TRBJ2-2	many	CASSVRSHANTGELFF	TGTGCCAGCAGCGTAAGGAGCCACGCGAACACCGGGGAGCTGTTTTTT
TRBD2	TRBV10-3	TRBJ2-1	many	CAISEAGGSYNEQFF	TGTGCCATCAGTGAGGCGGGAGGTTCCTACAATGAGCAGTTCTTC